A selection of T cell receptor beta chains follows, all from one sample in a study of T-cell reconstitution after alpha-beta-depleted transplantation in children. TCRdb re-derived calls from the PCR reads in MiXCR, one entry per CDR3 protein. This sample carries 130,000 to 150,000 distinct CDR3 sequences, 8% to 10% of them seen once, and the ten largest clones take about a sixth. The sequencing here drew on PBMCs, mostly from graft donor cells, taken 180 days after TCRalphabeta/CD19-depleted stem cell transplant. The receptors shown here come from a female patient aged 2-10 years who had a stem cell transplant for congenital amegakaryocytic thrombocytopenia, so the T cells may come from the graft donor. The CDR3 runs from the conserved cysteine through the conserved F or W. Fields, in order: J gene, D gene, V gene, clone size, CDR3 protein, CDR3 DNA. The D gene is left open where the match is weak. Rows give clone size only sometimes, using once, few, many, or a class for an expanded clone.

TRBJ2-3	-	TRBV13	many	CASSLDKTLSTDTQYF	TGTGCCAGCAGCTTAGACAAGACCCTTAGCACAGATACGCAGTATTTT
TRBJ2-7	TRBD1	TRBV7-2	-	CASSYGTAYDQYF	TGTGCCAGCAGTTATGGGACAGCCTACGACCAGTACTTC
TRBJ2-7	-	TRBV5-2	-	CARGAGTPSYEQYF	TGTGCCAGGGGCGCCGGGACACCCTCCTACGAGCAGTACTTC
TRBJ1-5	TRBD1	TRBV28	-	CASSFLTGERSNQPQHF	TGTGCCAGCAGTTTCCTAACAGGGGAGCGGAGCAATCAGCCCCAGCATTTT
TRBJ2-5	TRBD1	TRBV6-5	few	CASSYPRTGFQETQYF	TGTGCCAGCAGTTACCCCAGGACAGGGTTTCAGGAGACCCAGTACTTC
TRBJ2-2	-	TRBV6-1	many	CASSDREIHTGELFF	TGTGCCAGCAGTGACCGGGAAATACACACCGGGGAGCTGTTTTTT
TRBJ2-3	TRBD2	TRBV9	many	CASLEPSGRISDTQYF	TGTGCCAGCTTGGAACCTAGCGGGAGAATTTCAGATACGCAGTATTTT
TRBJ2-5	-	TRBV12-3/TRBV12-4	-	CASSLGSLQETQYF	TGTGCCAGCAGTTTGGGATCACTCCAAGAGACCCAGTACTTC
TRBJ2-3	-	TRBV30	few	CAWSRQNTDTQYF	TGTGCCTGGAGTAGGCAGAACACAGATACGCAGTATTTT
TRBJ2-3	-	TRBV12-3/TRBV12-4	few	CASSSRRLVFPSTDTQYF	TGTGCCAGCAGTTCGCGAAGGCTAGTCTTCCCTAGCACAGATACGCAGTATTTT
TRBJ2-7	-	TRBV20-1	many	CSARSRRYSYEQYF	TGCAGTGCTCGCTCGAGACGATACTCCTACGAGCAGTACTTC
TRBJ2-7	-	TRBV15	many	CATSQRKGDPYEQYF	TGTGCCACCAGCCAGAGGAAAGGGGATCCCTACGAGCAGTACTTC
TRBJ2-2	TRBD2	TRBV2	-	CASSVEEIAGGHTGELFF	TGTGCCAGCAGTGTGGAGGAGATAGCGGGGGGGCATACCGGGGAGCTGTTTTTT
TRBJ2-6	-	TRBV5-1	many	CASSLGSAGANVLTF	TGCGCCAGCAGTTTGGGTTCGGCTGGGGCCAACGTCCTGACTTTC
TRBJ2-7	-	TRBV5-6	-	CASSLGSGTLHYEQYF	TGTGCCAGCAGCCTGGGGTCCGGGACCCTACACTACGAGCAGTACTTC
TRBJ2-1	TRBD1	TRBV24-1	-	CATSDPRQGDYNEQFF	TGTGCCACCAGTGACCCTAGACAGGGGGACTACAATGAGCAGTTCTTC
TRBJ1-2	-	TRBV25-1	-	CASPPPGGGADYGYTF	TGTGCCAGCCCCCCCCCGGGAGGAGGGGCAGACTATGGCTACACCTTC
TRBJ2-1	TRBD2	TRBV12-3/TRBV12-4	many	CASSSLAGESLSQFF	TGTGCCAGCAGTTCACTAGCGGGAGAAAGCCTTAGTCAGTTCTTC
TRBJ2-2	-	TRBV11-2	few	CASSLFQGFNTGELFF	TGTGCCAGCAGCTTATTCCAGGGGTTTAACACCGGGGAGCTGTTTTTT
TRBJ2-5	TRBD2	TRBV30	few	CAWSSAPGTSGSETQYF	TGTGCCTGGAGTTCAGCCCCGGGGACTAGCGGGAGTGAGACCCAGTACTTC
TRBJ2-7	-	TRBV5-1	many	CASSLSSAYEQYF	TGCGCCAGCAGCTTGTCGTCCGCCTACGAGCAGTACTTC
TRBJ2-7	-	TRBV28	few	CASSLPRPSSYEQYF	TGTGCCAGCAGTTTACCCAGACCCAGCTCCTACGAGCAGTACTTC
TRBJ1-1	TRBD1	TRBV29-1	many	CSVEGDRVANTEAFF	TGCAGCGTTGAGGGGGACAGGGTAGCCAACACTGAAGCTTTCTTT
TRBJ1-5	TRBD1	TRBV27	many	CASTGQGDYQPQHF	TGTGCCAGCACGGGACAGGGGGACTATCAGCCCCAGCATTTT
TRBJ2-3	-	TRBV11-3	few	CASSKNTDTQYF	TGTGCCAGCAGCAAAAACACAGATACGCAGTATTTT
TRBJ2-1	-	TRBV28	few	CASSQYLSSYNEQFF	TGTGCCAGCAGCCAGTACTTGAGCTCCTACAATGAGCAGTTCTTC
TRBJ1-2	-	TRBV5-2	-	CAMGSGLRDRVNYGYTF	TGTGCCATGGGCTCGGGGCTCCGGGACAGGGTGAACTATGGCTACACCTTC
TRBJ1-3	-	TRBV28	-	CASRTRGVTIYF	TGTGCCAGCAGAACCCGAGGCGTCACCATATATTTT
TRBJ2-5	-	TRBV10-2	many	CASSPVAETQYF	TGCGCCAGCAGCCCAGTAGCCGAGACCCAGTACTTC
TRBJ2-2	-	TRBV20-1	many	CSARDPTRFTGELFF	TGCAGTGCTAGAGATCCGACTAGATTCACCGGGGAGCTGTTTTTT
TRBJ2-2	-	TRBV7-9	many	CASSQPAGTGELFF	TGTGCCAGCAGCCAGCCGGCGGGAACCGGGGAGCTGTTTTTT
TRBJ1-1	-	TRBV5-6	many	CASSSTWGEAFF	TGTGCCAGCAGCTCAACTTGGGGTGAAGCTTTCTTT
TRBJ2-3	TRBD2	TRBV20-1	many	CSATSGRFGDTQYF	TGCAGTGCTACTAGCGGGAGGTTCGGAGATACGCAGTATTTT
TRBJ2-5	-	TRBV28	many	CASSSHYRQETQYF	TGTGCCAGCAGCTCTCACTACCGTCAAGAGACCCAGTACTTC
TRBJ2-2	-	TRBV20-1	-	CSARTVAAGELFF	TGCAGTGCTAGGACCGTAGCGGCCGGGGAGCTGTTTTTT
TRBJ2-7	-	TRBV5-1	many	CASSPGSYEQYF	TGCGCCAGCAGCCCTGGCAGTTACGAGCAGTACTTC
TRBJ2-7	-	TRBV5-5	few	CASSWVLGPSSYEQYF	TGTGCCAGCAGCTGGGTCTTAGGGCCTAGCTCCTACGAGCAGTACTTC
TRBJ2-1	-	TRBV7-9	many	CASSLEGTRGEQFF	TGTGCCAGCAGCTTAGAGGGTACTAGGGGTGAGCAGTTCTTC
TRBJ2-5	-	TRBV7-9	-	CASSSRDRKETQYF	TGTGCCAGCAGCTCAAGAGACAGGAAAGAGACCCAGTACTTC
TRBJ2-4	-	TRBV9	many	CASSPGRGAKNIQYF	TGTGCCAGCAGTCCCGGGCGGGGAGCCAAAAACATTCAGTACTTC
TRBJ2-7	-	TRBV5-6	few	CASRMASLRLDEQYF	TGTGCCAGCAGGATGGCCTCCCTACGTCTCGACGAGCAGTACTTC